Detailed here is one TCR beta chain. This CDR3 spans 16 amino acids. Trimming shortened V by 0 bases and J by 0 bases, and 10 bases separated the two germline ends. Germline V gives CDR1 SGHRS, CDR2 YFSETQ. Method: immunoSEQ multiplex PCR; TCRdb's copy keeps in-frame clones and lacks some. This sample has around 260,000 clones, with 88% found just once. These data belong to a study of blood T cell repertoires in COVID-19. In the study overall: Donors in the United States, Italy and Spain gave samples during acute or convalescent COVID-19. Sample material is recorded as cDNA or gDNA derived from T cells, B-cell-depleted T cells, or PBMCs.

This chain connects TRBV5-1 to TRBJ1-3; no clear D. Specimen: peripheral blood. The sequence was collected from a man in his 60s who had recovered from COVID-19. The chain's CDR3 is CASSLDNSYSGNTIYF. As DNA, the CDR3 is TGCGCCAGCAGCTTGGATAACAGCTACTCTGGAAACACCATATATTTT.